The clone carrying this T cell receptor beta chain was found many times. The antigen is not known. The data derive from a study of response to subunit inactivated influenza vaccine. TCRdb re-called the RT-PCR reads with MiXCR, one entry per CDR3 protein. Of 650,000 or so distinct CDR3 sequences listed, around 15% are singletons. Findings and caveats of the study: Authors suggested that a seasonal influenza vaccination recruits few new T cells each time.

Per germline, CDR1 SQVTM and CDR2 ANQGSEA. The length of the CDR3 is 11 residues. The V and J ends lost 4 bases and 0 bases respectively, with 3 bases between them. The rearrangement links TRBV29-1 to TRBJ1-1; D not resolved. The TCR sequence derives from a man in his fifties or sixties who received an inactivated influenza vaccine. The sequencing used PBMCs from blood, collected 14 to 15 days before vaccination. The CDR3 sequence is CSVVVNTEAFF. The CDR3 DNA follows: TGCAGCGTTGTGGTGAACACTGAAGCTTTCTTT.